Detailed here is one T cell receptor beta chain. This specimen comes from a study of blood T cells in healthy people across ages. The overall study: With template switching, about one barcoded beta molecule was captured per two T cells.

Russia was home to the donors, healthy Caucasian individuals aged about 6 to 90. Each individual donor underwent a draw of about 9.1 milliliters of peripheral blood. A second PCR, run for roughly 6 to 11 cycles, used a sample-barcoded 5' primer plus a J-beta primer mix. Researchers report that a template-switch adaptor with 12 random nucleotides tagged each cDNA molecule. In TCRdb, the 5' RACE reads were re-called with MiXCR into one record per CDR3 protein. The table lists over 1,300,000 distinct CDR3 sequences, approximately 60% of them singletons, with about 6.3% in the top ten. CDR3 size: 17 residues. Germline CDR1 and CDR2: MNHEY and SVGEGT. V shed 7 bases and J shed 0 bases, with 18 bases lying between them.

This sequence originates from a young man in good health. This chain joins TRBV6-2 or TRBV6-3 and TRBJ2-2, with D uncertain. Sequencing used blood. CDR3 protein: CASTLSGRISNTGELFF. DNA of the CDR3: TGTGCCAGCACCCTATCCGGACGGATTTCGAACACCGGGGAGCTGTTTTTT.